This T cell receptor beta chain was sequenced during a study of brain metastases from non-small cell lung cancer (dated by TCRdb to between 2018 and 2021). Study-wide context: In non-small-cell lung cancer patients, the researchers characterized the immune microenvironment of brain metastases and primary tumors that had been resected as matched pairs.

This clone was detected a few times. Its specific antigen is unknown. Qualities for individual bases were not recorded, and no much larger clone is one base off. CDR1 SGHNT and CDR2 YENEEA are derived from the germline V gene. Its CDR3 holds 15 amino acids, cysteine through phenylalanine. This entry keeps only the CDR3 DNA: 45 bases, framed from base 1. V and J lose 1 base and 6 bases, and a span of 16 bases separates them. The cohort comprised roughly 39 patients with surgically resected non-small-cell lung cancer who had both primary tumor and brain metastasis specimens. Tumor specimens were archival formalin-fixed, paraffin-embedded tissues. What the research found in general, with its limitations: Lower T-cell infiltration was exhibited by brain metastases compared with primary tumors (P < 0.001). Paired brain metastases and primary tumors largely shared TCR repertoires, although T-cell densities in the metastases were sparse. T-cell clones appeared expanded in nearly 65% of brain metastases relative to the matched primary tumors.

The library relied on the immunoSEQ multiplex PCR assay. T-cell receptor beta chain repertoire sequencing was performed alongside a 770-gene immune expression panel. This is the immuneACCESS table as TCRdb keeps it, with only in-frame sequences that have V and J called. A part of the clones is gone; compared with another copy, unresolved V genes explain less than half, and the rest is unexplained. This sample gives more than 650 clones in total; under 90% of them show up just once. The ten top clones hold 10% to 13% of the sample. Specimen: primary lung tumor tissue. What this sample's cell subset or site label stands for: primary lung tumor paired with brain metastasis. The chain employs TRBV11-3 and TRBJ2-7; the D region possibly corresponds to TRBD2 (6 bases align). This sequence originates from a donor over 35 with non-small cell lung cancer. The CDR3: CASSLGGTGDVEQYF. The sequenced DNA: TGTGCCAGCAGCTTAGGCGGGACTGGGGATGTCGAGCAGTACTTC.